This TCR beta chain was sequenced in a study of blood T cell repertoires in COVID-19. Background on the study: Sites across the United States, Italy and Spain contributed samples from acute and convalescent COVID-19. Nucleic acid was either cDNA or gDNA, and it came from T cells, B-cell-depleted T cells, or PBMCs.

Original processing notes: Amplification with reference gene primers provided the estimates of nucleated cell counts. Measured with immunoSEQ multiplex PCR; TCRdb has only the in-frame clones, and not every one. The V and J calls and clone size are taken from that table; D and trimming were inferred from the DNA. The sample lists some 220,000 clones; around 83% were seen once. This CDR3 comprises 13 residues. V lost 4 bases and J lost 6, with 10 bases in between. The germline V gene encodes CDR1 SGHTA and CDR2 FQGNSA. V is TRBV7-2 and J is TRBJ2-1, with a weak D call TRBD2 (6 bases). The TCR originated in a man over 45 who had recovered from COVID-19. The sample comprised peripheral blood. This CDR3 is CASSSRLVNEQFF. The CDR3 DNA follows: TGTGCCAGCAGCTCCCGACTAGTCAATGAGCAGTTCTTC.